Presented here are 13 T cell receptor beta chains from one specimen sequenced in a study of blood T cell repertoires in COVID-19. Data came from immunoSEQ multiplex PCR; TCRdb stores just in-frame clones and leaves some out. Of some 69,000 clones listed, roughly 76% were seen once; the top ten hold 20% to 25%. Sequences were obtained from peripheral blood. The receptors were sampled from a woman aged 70-85 years with acute or convalescent COVID-19.

CDR3 bases: TGTGCCAGCAGTGAAAACAGCATCTCTGGAAACACCATATATTTT. It specifies CASSENSISGNTIYF. The chain joins TRBV6-1 to TRBJ1-3; D unclear. Trimming took 2 bases from V and 0 from J, leaving 8 bases between them. Per the germline V gene, CDR1 is MNHNS and CDR2 is SASEGT. The CDR3 is 15 residues long.

V gene TRBV18 combines with J gene TRBJ2-7; D may be TRBD2 (5 bases). Germline-derived CDR1 and CDR2 are KGHSH and LQKENI. Trimming cost V 10 bases and J 2 bases, with 12 bases left between them. This CDR3 is 12 amino acids long. CDR3 sequence: CATRRETYEQYF. The CDR3 DNA sequence: TGTGCCACCCGACGGGAAACCTACGAGCAGTACTTC.

The J gene is TRBJ1-2, the V gene TRBV6-5, with D unresolved. The CDR3 is 11 residues long. Trimming removed 5 bases at V and 5 bases at J, with 6 bases between. Germline CDR1 MNHEY, CDR2 SVGAGI. Here the CDR3 reads CASSPLYGYTF. The CDR3 nucleotides are TGTGCCAGCAGTCCCTTATATGGCTACACCTTC.

V and J are TRBV2 and TRBJ2-5; 9 bases line up with TRBD2. J gave up 1 base and V 2 bases, and 14 bases lay outside the gene matches. The germline V gene encodes CDR1 SNHLY and CDR2 FYNNEI. This CDR3 is 19 amino acids long. The CDR3 DNA is TGTGCCAGCAGTGAACTCAGTACCGGACTAGCGAGTTTCCAAGAGACCCAGTACTTC. Its protein product is CASSELSTGLASFQETQYF.

A few counts support this clone. The gene calls are TRBV4-2 and TRBJ2-5; weak D call: TRBD2 (5 bases). Trimming pared 5 bases from V and 13 bases from J, leaving 20 bases between. CDR3 size: 13 residues. Germline CDR1 reads LGHNA; CDR2 reads YNFKEQ. The CDR3 sequence is CASSGSRTGWLYF. The CDR3 nucleotides are TGTGCCAGCAGCGGCAGCCGGACTGGTTGGTTGTACTTC.

V and J are TRBV30 and TRBJ1-6; 7 nucleotides agree with TRBD1. CDR1 GTSNPN and CDR2 SVGIG come from the germline V gene (reference sequence). The CDR3 sequence is 13 residues long. With 1 base clipped from V and 10 bases from J, the junction kept 4 bases outside the gene matches. Written as DNA, the CDR3 is TGTGCCTGGAGTGGAGGGGGCGGCTCACCCCTCCACTTT. Its translation: CAWSGGGGSPLHF. Based on the CDR3 plus reference TRBV30 and TRBJ1-6, the full variable domain is SQTIHQWPATLVQPVGSPLSLECTVEGTSNPNLYWYRQAAGRGLQLLFYSVGIGQISSEVPQNLSASRPQDRQFILSSKKLLLSDSGFYLCAWSGGGGSPLHFGNGTRLTVT.

This sequence joins TRBV28 and TRBJ2-7; the D is unclear. V lost 6 bases, J lost 7 bases, and 10 bases lay in between. The germline CDR1 and CDR2 sequences are MDHEN and SYDVKM. CDR3 length: 11 amino acids. DNA for the CDR3: TGTGCCAGCAGGCTAAATTGGGAGCAGTACTTC. Translating it yields CASRLNWEQYF.

The gene calls are TRBV30 and TRBJ1-4, with D possibly matching TRBD1 (5 bases). The CDR3 spans 16 residues. Trimming removed 4 bases at V and 1 base at J, with 16 bases between. CDR1 and CDR2 (germline): GTSNPN, SVGIG (reference sequence). CDR3 protein: CAWTPGIGGTNEKLFF. The CDR3 DNA reads as TGTGCCTGGACCCCCGGGATCGGGGGAACTAATGAAAAACTGTTTTTT. Combining the CDR3 with reference TRBV30 and TRBJ1-4 gives the whole variable domain SQTIHQWPATLVQPVGSPLSLECTVEGTSNPNLYWYRQAAGRGLQLLFYSVGIGQISSEVPQNLSASRPQDRQFILSSKKLLLSDSGFYLCAWTPGIGGTNEKLFFGSGTQLSVL.

This clone was counted between two and nine times. V usage is TRBV19 and J usage is TRBJ2-7; 7 bases align to TRBD2. J gave up 5 bases and V 4 bases, and 8 bases lay outside the gene matches. Germline CDR1 LNHDA, CDR2 SQIVND (reference sequence). The CDR3 is made up of 14 amino acids. CDR3 in amino acids: CASSRDQLANEQYF. In DNA, the CDR3 is TGTGCCAGTAGTAGAGATCAACTAGCGAACGAGCAGTACTTC.

V gene TRBV11-2 combines with J gene TRBJ2-7; D unclear. This CDR3 is 16 amino acids long. V was cut by 5 bases and J by 3 bases, with 20 bases left in between. Looked up from germline, CDR1 is SGHAT and CDR2 is FQNNGV. The CDR3 spells CASSRFLGVPIYEQYF. The CDR3 bases are TGTGCCAGCAGCCGGTTTCTAGGAGTCCCAATCTACGAGCAGTACTTC.

V and J are TRBV27 and TRBJ2-1; 9 bases match TRBD1. CDR1 is MNHEY and CDR2 is SMNVEV in the germline V gene (reference sequence). V lost 7 bases to trimming and J lost 7 bases; unmatched junction nucleotides: 5. The CDR3 spans 13 residues. The CDR3 DNA is TGTGCCAGCAAACAGACAGGGGGTAATGAGCAGTTCTTC. Translating gives CASKQTGGNEQFF.

J is TRBJ1-2 and V is TRBV5-1, with D unresolved. Trimming left V 1 base short and J 3 bases short, with 4 bases between. The germline V gene encodes CDR1 SGHRS and CDR2 YFSETQ. The CDR3 has 12 amino acids. CDR3 sequence (DNA): TGCGCCAGCAGCTTGACGGACTATGGCTACACCTTC. This gives the protein CASSLTDYGYTF.

The chain has TRBV30 and TRBJ2-1; 13 bases match TRBD2. CDR1 and CDR2 (germline): GTSNPN, SVGIG (reference sequence). The CDR3 has 14 residues. V gave up 4 bases and J gave up 7 bases; unmatched junction bases: 4. CDR3 protein: CAWTGLAGVNEQFF. CDR3 sequence (DNA): TGTGCCTGGACAGGACTAGCGGGAGTAAATGAGCAGTTCTTC. The variable domain in full, with the rest retrieved from reference TRBV30 and TRBJ2-1, is SQTIHQWPATLVQPVGSPLSLECTVEGTSNPNLYWYRQAAGRGLQLLFYSVGIGQISSEVPQNLSASRPQDRQFILSSKKLLLSDSGFYLCAWTGLAGVNEQFFGPGTRLTVL.